The clone carrying this T cell receptor beta chain was recorded many times. The source of the sample is a study of T cells in Graves' hyperthyroidism and ophthalmopathy. Researchers took RNA transcripts and amplified the TCR beta CDR3 regions from them. Using the HTBI primer set, a first-round RT-PCR was run on the TCR CDR3. Via MiXCR, TCRdb re-called the multiplex PCR reads, giving one row per CDR3 protein. The table records a few hundred thousand distinct CDR3 sequences, approximately 14% of them present only once. Trimming cost V 1 base and J 1 base, with 9 bases left between them. The germline CDR1 and CDR2 sequences are DFQATT and SNEGSKA (reference sequence). This CDR3 region has 14 residues.

The sample was blood. This sequence was found in a woman aged 25 to 39 with Graves' hyperthyroidism. This sequence joins TRBV20-1 and TRBJ2-3; TRBD1 is a possible D gene (5 bases). In nucleotides, the CDR3 is TGCAGTGCTAGAGGGACAACCGGCACAGATACGCAGTATTTT. Its protein is CSARGTTGTDTQYF.